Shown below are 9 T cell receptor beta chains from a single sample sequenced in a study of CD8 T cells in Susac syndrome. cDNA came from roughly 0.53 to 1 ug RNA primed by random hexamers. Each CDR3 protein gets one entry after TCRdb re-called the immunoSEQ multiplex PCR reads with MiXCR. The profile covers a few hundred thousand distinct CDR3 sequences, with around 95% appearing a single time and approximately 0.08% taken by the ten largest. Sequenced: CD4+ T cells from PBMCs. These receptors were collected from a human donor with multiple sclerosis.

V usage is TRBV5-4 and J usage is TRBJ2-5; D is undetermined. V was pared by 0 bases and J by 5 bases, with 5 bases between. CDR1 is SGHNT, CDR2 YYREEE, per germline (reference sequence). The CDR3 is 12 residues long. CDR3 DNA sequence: TGTGCCAGCAGCTTGGTGCTGGAGACCCAGTACTTC. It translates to CASSLVLETQYF.

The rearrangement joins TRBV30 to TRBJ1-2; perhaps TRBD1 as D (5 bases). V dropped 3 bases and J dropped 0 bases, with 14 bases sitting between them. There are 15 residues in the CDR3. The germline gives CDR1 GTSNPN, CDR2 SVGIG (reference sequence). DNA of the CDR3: TGTGCCTGGAGGAAACAGGAACTTGCTAACTATGGCTACACCTTC. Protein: CAWRKQELANYGYTF.

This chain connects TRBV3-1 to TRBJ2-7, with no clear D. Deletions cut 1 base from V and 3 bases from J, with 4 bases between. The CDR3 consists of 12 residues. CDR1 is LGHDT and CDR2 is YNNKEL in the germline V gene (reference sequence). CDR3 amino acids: CASSQVVYEQYF. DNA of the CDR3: TGTGCCAGCAGCCAAGTGGTCTACGAGCAGTACTTC.

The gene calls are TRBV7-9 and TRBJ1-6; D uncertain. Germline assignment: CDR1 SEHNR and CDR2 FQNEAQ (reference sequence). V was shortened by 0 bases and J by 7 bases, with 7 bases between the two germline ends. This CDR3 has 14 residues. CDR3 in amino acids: CASSLASGNSPLHF. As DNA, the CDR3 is TGTGCCAGCAGCTTAGCGTCCGGAAATTCACCCCTCCACTTT.

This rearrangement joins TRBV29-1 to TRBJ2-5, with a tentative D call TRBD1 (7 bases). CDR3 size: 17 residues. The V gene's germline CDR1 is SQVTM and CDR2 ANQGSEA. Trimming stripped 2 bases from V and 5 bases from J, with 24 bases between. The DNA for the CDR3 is TGCAGCGTTGAAAGGGGGAGCGGCAGGGGGGCCCCCGAGACCCAGTACTTC. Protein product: CSVERGSGRGAPETQYF.

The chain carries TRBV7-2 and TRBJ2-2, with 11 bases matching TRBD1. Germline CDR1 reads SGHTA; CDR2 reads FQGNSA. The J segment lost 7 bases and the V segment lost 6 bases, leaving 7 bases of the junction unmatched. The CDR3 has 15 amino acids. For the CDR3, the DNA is TGTGCCAGCAGGACGAGGACAGGGGGCATCGGGGAGCTGTTTTTT. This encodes CASRTRTGGIGELFF.

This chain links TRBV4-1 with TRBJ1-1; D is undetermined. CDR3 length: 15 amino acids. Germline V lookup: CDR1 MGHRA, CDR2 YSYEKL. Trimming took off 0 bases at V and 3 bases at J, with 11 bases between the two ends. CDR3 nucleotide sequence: TGCGCCAGCAGCCAAGATGGACCTGACGACACTGAAGCTTTCTTT. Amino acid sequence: CASSQDGPDDTEAFF.

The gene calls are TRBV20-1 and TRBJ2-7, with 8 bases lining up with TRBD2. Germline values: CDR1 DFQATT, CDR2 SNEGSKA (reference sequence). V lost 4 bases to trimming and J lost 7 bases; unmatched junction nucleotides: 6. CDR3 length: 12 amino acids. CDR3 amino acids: CSAIPGGVEQYF. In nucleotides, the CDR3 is TGCAGTGCTATCCCGGGGGGGGTTGAGCAGTACTTC.

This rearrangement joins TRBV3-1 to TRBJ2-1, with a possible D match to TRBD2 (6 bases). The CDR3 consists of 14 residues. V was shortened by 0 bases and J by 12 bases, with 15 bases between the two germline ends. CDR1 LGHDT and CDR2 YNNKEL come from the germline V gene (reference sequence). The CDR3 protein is CASSQDPSGDGQFF. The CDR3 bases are TGTGCCAGCAGCCAAGACCCTTCGGGGGATGGGCAGTTCTTC.